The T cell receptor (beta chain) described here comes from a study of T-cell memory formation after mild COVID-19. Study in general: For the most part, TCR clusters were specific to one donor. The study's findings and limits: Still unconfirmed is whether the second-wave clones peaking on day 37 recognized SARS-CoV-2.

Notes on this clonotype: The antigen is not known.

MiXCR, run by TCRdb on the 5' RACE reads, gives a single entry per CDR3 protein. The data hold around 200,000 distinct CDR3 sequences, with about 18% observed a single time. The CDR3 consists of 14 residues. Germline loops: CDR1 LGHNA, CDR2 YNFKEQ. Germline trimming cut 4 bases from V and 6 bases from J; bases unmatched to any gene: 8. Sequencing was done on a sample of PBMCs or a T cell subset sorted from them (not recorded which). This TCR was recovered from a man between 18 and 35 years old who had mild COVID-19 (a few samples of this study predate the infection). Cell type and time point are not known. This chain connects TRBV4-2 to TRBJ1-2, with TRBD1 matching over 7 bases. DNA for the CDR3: TGTGCCAGCAGCCCTAGACAGGGCAACGATGGCTACACCTTC. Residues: CASSPRQGNDGYTF.